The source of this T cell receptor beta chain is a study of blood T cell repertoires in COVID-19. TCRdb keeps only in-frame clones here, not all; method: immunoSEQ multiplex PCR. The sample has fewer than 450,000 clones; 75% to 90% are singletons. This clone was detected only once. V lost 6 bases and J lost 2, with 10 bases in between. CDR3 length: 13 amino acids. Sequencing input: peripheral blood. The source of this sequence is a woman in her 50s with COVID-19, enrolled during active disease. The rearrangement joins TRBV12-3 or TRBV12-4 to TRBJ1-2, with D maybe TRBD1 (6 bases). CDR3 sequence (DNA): TGTGCCAGCAGCAGGGACAAGAACTATGGCTACACCTTC. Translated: CASSRDKNYGYTF.